A selection of T cell receptor beta chains follows, all from one sample in a study of response to subunit inactivated influenza vaccine. TCRdb processed the RT-PCR reads anew with MiXCR; each CDR3 protein has one entry. The sample has hundreds of thousands of distinct CDR3 sequences, approximately 13% seen once; the top ten hold approximately 6.5%. The specimen comprised PBMCs from blood, sampled around two weeks before vaccination. The receptors come from a man aged 50 to 60 who received an inactivated influenza vaccine. The CDR3 runs from the conserved cysteine through the conserved F or W. The order of the fields is V gene, J gene, clone size, D gene, CDR3 protein, CDR3 DNA. D genes are given only for firm matches. Clone sizes are given selectively: once, few, many, or a class where the clone is expanded.

>TRBV13|TRBJ2-7|NA|NA
CASSARGLDSYEQYF
TGTGCCAGCAGCGCCCGGGGTCTCGACTCCTACGAGCAGTACTTC
>TRBV20-1|TRBJ2-2|few|NA
CSARRAGSATGELFF
TGCAGTGCTAGAAGGGCGGGTTCGGCCACCGGGGAGCTGTTTTTT
>TRBV27|TRBJ2-5|many|NA
CASSLTYGTRITQYF
TGTGCCAGCAGTTTAACTTACGGGACCCGCATAACCCAGTACTTC
>TRBV27|TRBJ2-7|NA|NA
CASSLIGQRYEQYF
TGTGCCAGCAGTTTAATAGGGCAGCGCTACGAGCAGTACTTC
>TRBV2|TRBJ2-4|many|TRBD2
CASSEAPSGMGKNIQYF
TGTGCCAGCAGTGAAGCGCCTAGCGGGATGGGCAAAAACATTCAGTACTTC
>TRBV2|TRBJ1-2|few|NA
CASSEGTHYGYTF
TGTGCCAGCAGTGAAGGGACACACTATGGCTACACCTTC
>TRBV4-2|TRBJ2-1|few|TRBD1
CASSQTGTGDNEQFF
TGTGCCAGCAGCCAAACCGGGACAGGGGACAATGAGCAGTTCTTC
>TRBV18|TRBJ2-7|many|TRBD1
CASSPPPATGASYEQYF
TGTGCCAGCTCACCACCGCCGGCAACAGGGGCCTCCTACGAGCAGTACTTC
>TRBV29-1|TRBJ2-7|NA|NA
CSVVPTGNEQYF
TGCAGCGTCGTACCCACAGGAAACGAGCAGTACTTC
>TRBV6-2/TRBV6-3|TRBJ2-7|NA|NA
CASSHGPGGAYEQYF
TGTGCCAGCAGCCATGGCCCTGGAGGGGCCTACGAGCAGTACTTC
>TRBV4-3|TRBJ2-1|few|TRBD2
CASSQDRTGGPRGQFF
TGCGCCAGCAGCCAAGATAGAACGGGAGGCCCACGGGGGCAGTTCTTC
>TRBV11-2|TRBJ2-7|few|TRBD1
CASSLGRTGAEQYF
TGTGCCAGCAGCTTAGGTCGGACAGGGGCCGAGCAGTACTTC
>TRBV4-1|TRBJ1-1|NA|NA
CASSQEGSITEAFF
TGCGCCAGCAGCCAAGAGGGCAGTATCACTGAAGCTTTCTTT
>TRBV6-1|TRBJ1-2|few|TRBD1
CASLLPGGNYGYTF
TGTGCCAGCCTCCTACCAGGGGGGAACTATGGCTACACCTTC
>TRBV4-3|TRBJ2-2|few|TRBD2
CASRLRGGGAGELFF
TGCGCCAGCAGACTACGGGGGGGAGGGGCCGGGGAGCTGTTTTTT
>TRBV19|TRBJ1-4|few|NA
CASSWTDEKLFF
TGTGCCAGTAGCTGGACGGATGAAAAACTGTTTTTT
>TRBV6-2/TRBV6-3|TRBJ2-4|many|NA
CASSRDRLEAKNIQYF
TGTGCCAGCAGTCGGGACAGACTAGAGGCCAAAAACATTCAGTACTTC
>TRBV7-9|TRBJ2-7|NA|TRBD2
CASSLGGSSSEQYF
TGTGCCAGCAGCTTGGGGGGGTCTAGTAGCGAGCAGTACTTC
>TRBV7-6|TRBJ2-2|NA|TRBD1
CASSLLSGQGAGGELVF
TGTGCCAGCAGCTTACTTAGTGGACAGGGGGCCGGCGGGGAGCTGGTTTTT
>TRBV5-1|TRBJ2-1|many|NA
CASSLAQGTPNEQFF
TGCGCCAGCAGCTTGGCCCAAGGGACCCCAAATGAGCAGTTCTTC
>TRBV6-5|TRBJ1-6|few|NA
CASSLGSYNSPLHF
TGTGCCAGCAGTTTAGGCTCCTATAATTCACCCCTCCACTTT
>TRBV29-1|TRBJ2-3|few|NA
CSDARGRGDTQYF
TGCAGCGATGCACGGGGTAGGGGAGATACGCAGTATTTT
>TRBV12-3/TRBV12-4|TRBJ2-6|NA|NA
CASSSAWGPGANVLTF
TGTGCCAGCAGTTCCGCTTGGGGCCCTGGGGCCAACGTCCTGACTTTC
>TRBV5-1|TRBJ2-3|NA|TRBD2
CASSWRESTDTQYF
TGCGCCAGCAGCTGGCGGGAGTCAACAGATACGCAGTATTTT